Below, 9 T cell receptor beta chains from the same sample are listed, as sequenced in a study of blood T cell repertoires in COVID-19. The protocol was immunoSEQ multiplex PCR, while the TCRdb copy is restricted to in-frame clones and leaves out a portion. The repertoire holds over 85,000 clones, with around four fifths as singletons. The material sequenced was peripheral blood. These receptors all come from a human donor in a cohort sampled during active COVID-19.

The rearrangement links TRBV28 to TRBJ1-6; 7 positions agree with TRBD1. Germline V CDR1 and CDR2: MDHEN, SYDVKM. The J segment lost 7 bases and the V segment lost 6 bases, leaving 6 bases of the junction unmatched. This CDR3 comprises 14 residues. The CDR3 region is CASSLGQPNSPLHF. As DNA, the CDR3 is TGTGCCAGCAGCCTGGGACAGCCGAATTCACCCCTCCACTTT.

The chain links TRBV5-1 to TRBJ1-4; D uncertain. Trimming took off 1 base at V and 7 bases at J, with 17 bases between the two ends. This CDR3 is 16 amino acids long. CDR1 and CDR2 from the germline V gene are SGHRS and YFSETQ. The CDR3 sequence is CASSLLSGSPSEKLFF. The DNA for the CDR3 is TGCGCCAGCAGCTTGCTTTCGGGATCCCCGAGTGAAAAACTGTTTTTT.

This clone showed up just a few times. The chain links TRBV4-2 to TRBJ1-5; possible D gene TRBD1, 6 bases. From germline, CDR1 is LGHNA and CDR2 YNFKEQ. The CDR3 runs to 16 residues. Trimming took 1 base from V and 7 from J, leaving 17 bases between them. CDR3 sequence: CASSQVFRRGQQPQHF. CDR3 nucleotides: TGTGCCAGCAGCCAAGTATTTCGTCGGGGACAACAGCCCCAGCATTTT.

The V call is TRBV4-3, the J call TRBJ1-6; 7 bases are a match to TRBD1. Germline V gives CDR1 LGHNA, CDR2 YSLEER. This CDR3 region has 18 residues. The J segment lost 7 bases and the V segment lost 0 bases, leaving 12 bases of the junction unmatched. CDR3 in amino acids: CASSQDTLRQGENSPLHF. For the CDR3, the DNA is TGCGCCAGCAGCCAAGATACCCTCCGACAGGGTGAAAATTCACCCCTCCACTTT.

This chain uses TRBV5-5 with TRBJ2-5; TRBD1 agrees at 7 bases. The germline gives CDR1 SGHKS, CDR2 YYEKEE (reference sequence). Losses at the gene ends were 0 bases for V and 4 bases for J; bases not matched to a gene: 6. There are 15 residues in the CDR3. The CDR3 here is CASSLDRGGLETQYF. DNA for the CDR3: TGTGCCAGCAGCTTGGACAGAGGGGGCCTAGAGACCCAGTACTTC.

The chain is built from TRBV4-3 and TRBJ2-1; weak D call: TRBD2 (5 bases). This CDR3 contains 19 residues. The V end lost 3 bases, the J end lost 1 base, and 22 bases lay between the germline ends. Per the germline V gene, CDR1 is LGHNA and CDR2 is YSLEER. The CDR3 loop reads CASSHTPAGYLLSYNEQFF. The CDR3 nucleotides are TGCGCCAGCAGCCACACGCCGGCGGGCTACCTCTTATCCTACAATGAGCAGTTCTTC.

The rearrangement uses TRBV11-2 and TRBJ1-2, with D possibly being TRBD1 (5 bases). V was pared by 3 bases and J by 2 bases, with 13 bases between. This CDR3 is built from 15 residues. Germline V gene data show CDR1 as SGHAT and CDR2 as FQNNGV. Here the CDR3 reads CASSLVGAWNYGYTF. For the CDR3, the DNA is TGTGCCAGCAGCTTGGTTGGGGCCTGGAACTATGGCTACACCTTC.

V usage is TRBV13 and J usage is TRBJ2-6; possibly TRBD1 for D (5 bases). The CDR3 length is 19 residues. With 3 bases removed from V and 0 bases from J, the gap between germline ends came to 18 bases. Germline CDR1 PRHDT, CDR2 FYEKMQ (reference sequence). CDR3 nucleotides: TGTGCCAGCAGCTTTACAGGTTACTTTTCTTCCTCTGGGGCCAACGTCCTGACTTTC. The encoded protein is CASSFTGYFSSSGANVLTF.

V usage is TRBV6-5 and J usage is TRBJ2-2, with D unresolved. Germline lookup yields CDR1 MNHEY and CDR2 SVGAGI. This CDR3 region has 14 residues. V was trimmed by 5 bases and J by 2 bases, leaving 9 bases between them. The chain's CDR3 is CASSTGLNTGELFF. CDR3 bases: TGTGCCAGCAGTACCGGGTTAAACACCGGGGAGCTGTTTTTT.